These 18 T cell receptor beta chains were sequenced from one sample in a study of blood T cells in healthy people across ages. Primed by a sample-barcoded 5' primer and a J-beta primer mix, a second PCR proceeded for 7 to 11 cycles. TCRdb analysed the 5' RACE reads with MiXCR anew, one entry per CDR3 protein. The sample consists of fewer than 600,000 distinct CDR3 sequences, about 27% of them appearing once. Separately, the same data were catalogued under a study of T cells of mothers and their children.

Sequencing was carried out using blood. Receptors originate from a boy under 10 years old in good health.

About this clonotype itself: One junction end disagrees with the germline gene, perhaps due to a read error. The chain employs TRBV4-2 and TRBJ2-2; TRBD2 matches at 8 bases. CDR1 is LGHNA and CDR2 is YNFKEQ in the germline V gene. The CDR3 extends over 17 amino acids. CDR3 sequence reads: CAGSQDIAGPNTGELFF. The DNA of the CDR3 is TGTGCCGGCAGCCAAGATATAGCGGGGCCGAACACCGGGGAGCTGTTTTTT.

V is TRBV20-1 and J is TRBJ2-5; the D gene is possibly TRBD1 (6 bases). The CDR3 runs 11 residues. Germline assignment: CDR1 DFQATT and CDR2 SNEGSKA (reference sequence). Trimming took 8 bases from V and 5 from J, leaving 12 bases between them. The CDR3 is CSPFQGETQYF. The CDR3 DNA follows: TGCAGTCCATTTCAGGGGGAGACCCAGTACTTC.

The chain carries TRBV5-1 and TRBJ2-4; D may be TRBD1 or TRBD2 (5 bases each). The germline V gene has CDR1 SGHRS and CDR2 YFSETQ. The CDR3 loop spans 18 amino acids. Trimming stripped 4 bases from V and 0 bases from J, with 20 bases between. In nucleotides, the CDR3 is TGCGCCAGCAGCCATAGCGAGGGGCTCGATCTAGCCAAAAACATTCAGTACTTC. This gives the protein CASSHSEGLDLAKNIQYF.

This sequence joins TRBV20-1 and TRBJ2-5; maybe TRBD2 (5 bases). Looked up from germline, CDR1 is DFQATT and CDR2 is SNEGSKA (reference sequence). The CDR3 length is 11 residues. Trimming left V 7 bases short and J 2 bases short, with 8 bases between. CDR3 protein: CSGGLQETQYF. The CDR3 bases are TGCAGTGGAGGGTTACAAGAGACCCAGTACTTC.

This rearrangement joins TRBV7-9 to TRBJ2-4, with D unresolved. The CDR3 totals 15 residues. The germline CDR1 and CDR2 sequences are SEHNR and FQNEAQ (reference sequence). V lost 5 bases to trimming and J lost 0 bases, with 11 bases between them. The CDR3 nucleotides read TGTGCCAGCAGCCTCCAGACACTAGCCAAAAACATTCAGTACTTC. Protein: CASSLQTLAKNIQYF.

The rearrangement joins TRBV6-6 to TRBJ2-3; TRBD2 agrees at 10 bases. Germline CDR1 MNHNY, CDR2 SVGAGI (reference sequence). The V gene end was trimmed by 6 bases and the J gene end by 4 bases; junction bases not matched to a gene: 7. This CDR3 contains 15 residues. CDR3 amino acids: CASSAASGGSDTQYF. The DNA for the CDR3 is TGTGCCAGCAGCGCCGCTAGCGGGGGTTCAGATACGCAGTATTTT.

The gene calls are TRBV4-2 and TRBJ2-5; D gene uncertain. The CDR3 has 12 amino acids. V lost 4 bases and J 0 bases, leaving 3 bases between the germline ends. Germline V gene data show CDR1 as LGHNA and CDR2 as YNFKEQ. The CDR3 region has the DNA TGTGCCAGCAGCCCTGACCAAGAGACCCAGTACTTC. Translating it yields CASSPDQETQYF.

The V and J genes are TRBV25-1 and TRBJ1-1; D gene unclear. CDR3 length: 16 residues. Trimming cost V 6 bases and J 1 base, with 18 bases left between them. The germline V gene encodes CDR1 MGHDK and CDR2 SYGVNS. CDR3 region: CASRNGARLSNTEAFF. In DNA form, the CDR3 reads TGTGCCAGCAGGAATGGTGCTCGCTTGTCGAACACTGAAGCTTTCTTT.

This chain uses TRBV3-1 with TRBJ2-5; D call uncertain. The J call is in doubt because the DNA end fits TRBJ2-7 better. Germline values: CDR1 LGHDT, CDR2 YNNKEL (reference sequence). This CDR3 has 15 residues. The CDR3 loop is CASSQDRPSSYEQYF. In nucleotides, the CDR3 is TGTGCCAGCAGCCAAGACAGGCCTAGCTCCTACGAGCAGTACTTC.

This clonotype was counted between two and nine times. V is TRBV10-3 and J is TRBJ2-7, with D unresolved. The CDR3 covers 11 residues. CDR1 is ENHRY and CDR2 is SYGVKD in the germline V gene. The V gene lost 10 bases and the J gene lost 5 bases, with 12 bases spanning the gap. CDR3: CATADVNEQYF. For the CDR3, the DNA is TGTGCCACCGCGGATGTCAACGAGCAGTACTTC.

This clonotype was seen more than once but under ten times. The J gene is TRBJ2-5, the V gene TRBV27; D is perhaps TRBD1 (5 bases). The J call could be wrong; TRBJ2-1 is a better fit for the DNA end. CDR1 and CDR2 from the germline V gene are MNHEY and SMNVEV (reference sequence). The CDR3 consists of 15 residues. CDR3 DNA: TGTGCCAGCAGTTTAACAGGATTAGTTGGCAATGAGCAGTTCTTC. Translation gives CASSLTGLVGNEQFF.

This clonotype has only a few counts. The genes are TRBV3-1 and TRBJ2-5, with D perhaps being TRBD1 or TRBD2 (5 bases each). Germline-derived CDR1 and CDR2 are LGHDT and YNNKEL (reference sequence). The CDR3 spans 14 residues. V was pared by 3 bases and J by 4 bases, with 12 bases between. The CDR3 region has the DNA TGTGCCAGCAGCCACAGTGGGGGATTAGAGACCCAGTACTTC. Translation gives CASSHSGGLETQYF.

The chain carries TRBV18 and TRBJ2-5; D might be TRBD1 (6 bases). The CDR3 contains 16 residues. The germline V and J ends were trimmed by 2 bases and 1 base, with 14 bases remaining between them. Germline lookup yields CDR1 KGHSH and CDR2 LQKENI. DNA for the CDR3: TGTGCCAGCTCACCATTGGCATCGGACAGCCAAGAGACCCAGTACTTC. As protein: CASSPLASDSQETQYF.

Ten or more counts support this clonotype. The chain couples TRBV6-6 to TRBJ2-5; either TRBD1 or TRBD2 may fit D (5 bases each). The germline CDR1 and CDR2 sequences are MNHNY and SVGAGI (reference sequence). The CDR3 contains 15 residues. Trimming pared 6 bases from V and 5 bases from J, leaving 19 bases between. DNA of the CDR3: TGTGCCAGCAGCCGTGGGACGGTCGCGGTGGAGACCCAGTACTTC. Translated: CASSRGTVAVETQYF.

The V call is TRBV14, the J call TRBJ2-7, with unresolved D. Trimming shortened V by 3 bases and J by 1 base, and 7 bases separated the two germline ends. Looked up from germline, CDR1 is SGHDN and CDR2 is FVKESK. The CDR3 spans 13 residues. The CDR3 sequence: CASSHSISYEQYF. The CDR3 coding sequence is TGTGCCAGCAGCCACTCCATATCCTACGAGCAGTACTTC.

The chain is built from TRBV20-1 and TRBJ1-2; TRBD1 matches at 8 bases. The ends lost 6 bases at V and 4 bases at J; junction bases unmatched: 4. CDR3 length: 12 amino acids. CDR1 DFQATT and CDR2 SNEGSKA come from the germline V gene (reference sequence). The CDR3 loop reads CSASGTGYGYTF. CDR3 DNA sequence: TGCAGTGCCTCTGGGACAGGCTATGGCTACACCTTC.

The gene calls are TRBV5-1 and TRBJ1-2, with 7 bases that match TRBD1. The germline V gene encodes CDR1 SGHRS and CDR2 YFSETQ. V was pared by 3 bases and J by 3 bases, with 8 bases of the junction left unmatched. The CDR3 is 15 amino acids. The CDR3 DNA reads TGCGCCAGCAGCTGGGGACCCGGGACAGACTATGGCTACACCTTC. Translation: CASSWGPGTDYGYTF.

The gene calls are TRBV2 and TRBJ2-6, with D maybe TRBD2 (6 bases). The CDR3 spans 16 residues. V lost 6 bases, J lost 1 base, and 13 bases lay in between. Germline CDR1 and CDR2: SNHLY and FYNNEI. The CDR3 DNA sequence: TGTGCCAGCAGCCGGGACTCGTATTCTGGGGCCAACGTCCTGACTTTC. Translating gives CASSRDSYSGANVLTF.